The T cell receptor beta chain under discussion was sequenced for a study of blood T cell repertoires in COVID-19. The V end was cut by 2 bases, the J end by 11 bases, with 24 bases between. CDR1 is LGHDT, CDR2 YNNKEL, per germline (reference sequence). This CDR3 is built from 16 residues. Produced via immunoSEQ multiplex PCR; TCRdb's table is partial and in-frame only. The sample records hundreds of thousands of clones, more than 75% being singletons. This clone was detected a few times. The V call is TRBV3-1 (or the pseudogene TRBV3-2), the J call TRBJ1-2; D is perhaps TRBD1 (6 bases). Sequencing was performed on PBMCs or T cells enriched from blood (not recorded which). The clonotype was recovered from a man aged 55 to 70 who had recovered from COVID-19. The CDR3 DNA sequence: TGTGCCAGCAGCCAAAGCATTTCACAGGGACGCGAGTCGTACACCTTC. This translates into CASSQSISQGRESYTF.